This T cell receptor beta chain derives from a study of T cell repertoires in cytomegalovirus infection. Study information: Indications of both CMV infection and matching HLA type were provided by public TCR beta signatures. Study-wide findings and caveats: Within the response measured ex vivo, HLA-C-restricted CMV-specific TCR beta clonotypes were dominant.

TCRdb passed the reads through MiXCR, listing each CDR3 protein once. This sample carries about 51,000 distinct CDR3 sequences, 20% to 25% of them seen once, and the ten largest clones take 26%. Comment on this clonotype: Its target is unknown.

Germline loops: CDR1 DFQATT, CDR2 SNEGSKA (reference sequence). The CDR3 loop spans 14 amino acids. V was shortened by 6 bases and J by 0 bases, with 12 bases between the two germline ends. The sample consisted of CD8+ T cells from cultured PBMCs, taken from culture after CMV antigen stimulation. The TCR was taken from a human donor in good health (CMV status not recorded). Some clones in this sample may be carry-over from other donors' samples. V and J are TRBV20-1 and TRBJ2-1; D is possibly TRBD2 (5 bases). CDR3 DNA sequence: TGCAGTGCAGAGCCGGGAAGCTCCTACAATGAGCAGTTCTTC. This codes for CSAEPGSSYNEQFF.